This T cell receptor (beta chain) was captured in a study of shared clonotypes between healthy human individuals. Study at large: The donor pool was made up of two women and a few men aged 18 to 49. Each donor's CD4 naive and CD4 memory cells filled three plates apiece, CD8 naive two, and CD8 memory one.

Once extracted for a subset, genomic DNA was divided evenly among several immunoSEQ plates. TCRdb's copy holds only in-frame clones and misses some; the assay was immunoSEQ multiplex PCR. The sample carries hundreds of thousands of clones, around 74% recorded once. Germline CDR1 reads GTSNPN; CDR2 reads SVGIG (reference sequence). The CDR3 length is 14 residues. V lost 2 bases and J 1 base, leaving 11 bases between the germline ends. Sequenced material: memory CD4+ T cells sorted from blood. Stated subset: CD45RA-negative fraction. This sequence joins TRBV30 and TRBJ2-5, with D tentatively TRBD1 (6 bases). The receptor was derived from a young woman in good health. The CDR3 here is CAWSRQALQETQYF. The CDR3 DNA reads TGTGCCTGGAGTAGACAGGCCCTCCAAGAGACCCAGTACTTC.